This T cell receptor beta chain was observed in a study of Ad26.COV2.S vaccination and SARS-CoV-2 variants. Looking at the study overall: Trial arm assignment for the donor was COV1001 Ad26.COV2.S. Study-level results: Spike-specific CD8+ and CD4+ T cell responses reportedly showed substantial breadth after vaccination. While placebo recipients had lower spike-specific TCR breadth, vaccine recipients had more.

Data came from immunoSEQ multiplex PCR; TCRdb stores just in-frame clones and leaves some out. The sample lists about 350,000 clones; about 85% were seen once. Only one count was recorded for this clone. Its antigen remains unknown. As to treatment: some 20 received Ad26.COV2.S at low or high dose, single or two shots; 5 received placebo; per-sample allocation not given. Specimen acquisition occurred on day 63 following the initial vaccine or placebo injection. With 8 bases removed from V and 4 bases from J, the gap between germline ends came to 11 bases. The CDR3 is made up of 12 amino acids. Germline V gives CDR1 MGHDK, CDR2 SYGVNS.

The chain recombines TRBV25-1 with TRBJ2-5; a possible D gene is TRBD2 (5 bases). The sequences come from peripheral blood, collected in a trial of Ad26.COV2.S vaccine versus placebo. The clonotype originates from a person aged 18 to 59 who received the Ad26.COV2.S COVID-19 vaccine or a placebo. CDR3 loop: CASARASETQYF. DNA of the CDR3: TGTGCCAGCGCGAGGGCGTCAGAGACCCAGTACTTC.